This is a list of T cell receptor beta chains from one sample in a study of blood T cell repertoires in COVID-19. Assay: immunoSEQ multiplex PCR; the TCRdb copy retains only in-frame clones and omits some. This sample carries approximately 270,000 clones, 70% to 90% of them seen once, and the ten largest clones take about 4.1%. The sequenced material came from PBMCs or T cells enriched from blood (not recorded which). Receptors were obtained from a woman in her twenties or thirties who had recovered from COVID-19. CDR3s include the opening cysteine and the closing phenylalanine or tryptophan. Fields, in order: D gene, J gene, V gene, CDR3 length, clone size, CDR3 DNA, CDR3 protein. The D gene is left open where the match is weak. A clone size is listed for some rows: how often the clone was seen (once, few, many), or a class if it is expanded.

d_gene: .; j_gene: TRBJ1-1; v_gene: TRBV6-1; len: 19; abundance: .; CDR3nt: TGTGCCAGCAGTGAAGGTTTCGGGGGGCGATGGTCGGGAAACACTGAAGCTTTCTTT; CDR3aa: CASSEGFGGRWSGNTEAFF
d_gene: .; j_gene: TRBJ1-1; v_gene: TRBV10-1; len: 13; abundance: .; CDR3nt: TGCGCCAGCAGTGAGCGGGAGAGCGGTGAAGCTTTCTTT; CDR3aa: CASSERESGEAFF
d_gene: TRBD2; j_gene: TRBJ2-5; v_gene: TRBV5-4; len: 14; abundance: .; CDR3nt: TGTGCCAGCAGGGCTGGCGGGAGTATGGAGACCCAGTACTTC; CDR3aa: CASRAGGSMETQYF
d_gene: TRBD1; j_gene: TRBJ2-5; v_gene: TRBV24-1; len: 14; abundance: .; CDR3nt: TGTGCCACCAGTGATCCCGGACAGGGGCAGACCCAGTACTTC; CDR3aa: CATSDPGQGQTQYF
d_gene: .; j_gene: TRBJ1-6; v_gene: TRBV5-6; len: 13; abundance: .; CDR3nt: TGTGCCAGCAGCTTAAGGAATGGAGGACCCCTCCACTTT; CDR3aa: CASSLRNGGPLHF
d_gene: .; j_gene: TRBJ1-2; v_gene: TRBV11-2; len: 16; abundance: .; CDR3nt: TGTGCCAGCAGCTTGTATCCGGGACACCGAACCTATGGCTACACCTTC; CDR3aa: CASSLYPGHRTYGYTF
d_gene: .; j_gene: TRBJ1-5; v_gene: TRBV7-9; len: 14; abundance: .; CDR3nt: TGTGCCAGCAGTCTACAGGGAAGGGGTCAGCCCCAGCATTTT; CDR3aa: CASSLQGRGQPQHF
d_gene: .; j_gene: TRBJ1-1; v_gene: TRBV11-2; len: 11; abundance: .; CDR3nt: TGTGCCAGCAGCCTAAGCACTGAAGCTTTCTTT; CDR3aa: CASSLSTEAFF
d_gene: .; j_gene: TRBJ2-1; v_gene: TRBV30; len: 12; abundance: .; CDR3nt: TGTGCCTGGAGGGGCAGGGCTGGTGAGCAGTTCTTC; CDR3aa: CAWRGRAGEQFF
d_gene: .; j_gene: TRBJ2-1; v_gene: TRBV29-1; len: 14; abundance: .; CDR3nt: TGCAGCGTCCGACCGGAGGGGCTCTACAATGAGCAGTTCTTC; CDR3aa: CSVRPEGLYNEQFF
d_gene: TRBD2; j_gene: TRBJ2-1; v_gene: TRBV11-3; len: 16; abundance: .; CDR3nt: TGTGCCAGCAGCCCGACTAGCGGCCCTGACTTCAATGAGCAGTTCTTC; CDR3aa: CASSPTSGPDFNEQFF
d_gene: .; j_gene: TRBJ1-1; v_gene: TRBV5-1; len: 15; abundance: once; CDR3nt: TGCGCCAGCAGCTTGGTAGGCGGACAGAACACTGAAGCTTTCTTT; CDR3aa: CASSLVGGQNTEAFF
d_gene: TRBD1; j_gene: TRBJ2-3; v_gene: TRBV5-1; len: 15; abundance: .; CDR3nt: TGCGCCAGCAGCCCGGGACAGGGCTTCACAGATACGCAGTATTTT; CDR3aa: CASSPGQGFTDTQYF
d_gene: .; j_gene: TRBJ2-1; v_gene: TRBV20-1; len: 13; abundance: .; CDR3nt: TGCAGTGCTAGTCTGTTCTCGGTCAATGAGCAGTTCTTC; CDR3aa: CSASLFSVNEQFF
d_gene: .; j_gene: TRBJ2-3; v_gene: TRBV10-1; len: 13; abundance: .; CDR3nt: TGCGCCAGCAGTGACCGGTCCACAGATACGCAGTATTTT; CDR3aa: CASSDRSTDTQYF
d_gene: .; j_gene: TRBJ1-3; v_gene: TRBV5-1; len: 16; abundance: .; CDR3nt: TGCGCCAGCAGCTCGGGGGATCTGGTCTCTGGAAACACCATATATTTT; CDR3aa: CASSSGDLVSGNTIYF
d_gene: .; j_gene: TRBJ1-5; v_gene: TRBV28; len: 15; abundance: .; CDR3nt: TGTGCCAGCAGTTTTCGGGTTTATAGCAATCAGCCCCAGCATTTT; CDR3aa: CASSFRVYSNQPQHF
d_gene: .; j_gene: TRBJ2-3; v_gene: TRBV19; len: 12; abundance: .; CDR3nt: TGTGCCAGTAGTATCGGCACAGATACGCAGTATTTT; CDR3aa: CASSIGTDTQYF
d_gene: .; j_gene: TRBJ1-5; v_gene: TRBV7-9; len: 14; abundance: few; CDR3nt: TGTGCCAGCAGCTTAGCAGAGGCTCATCAGCCCCAGCATTTT; CDR3aa: CASSLAEAHQPQHF
d_gene: .; j_gene: TRBJ1-2; v_gene: TRBV6-5; len: 12; abundance: once; CDR3nt: TGTGCCAGCAGAAATGACAGGCGAGGCTACACCTTC; CDR3aa: CASRNDRRGYTF
d_gene: .; j_gene: TRBJ1-2; v_gene: TRBV6-4; len: 14; abundance: few; CDR3nt: TGTGCCAGCAGTGATTCGTCAGGGGCGGGTGGCTACACCTTC; CDR3aa: CASSDSSGAGGYTF
d_gene: .; j_gene: TRBJ1-2; v_gene: TRBV5-1; len: 15; abundance: .; CDR3nt: TGCGCCAGCAGCTTGGGCCAGGGGAGAGGGGATGGCTACACCTTC; CDR3aa: CASSLGQGRGDGYTF
d_gene: .; j_gene: TRBJ2-1; v_gene: TRBV29-1; len: 12; abundance: .; CDR3nt: TGCAGCGTTCCATGGGCTACATATGAGCAGTTCTTC; CDR3aa: CSVPWATYEQFF
d_gene: .; j_gene: TRBJ1-1; v_gene: TRBV4-1; len: 12; abundance: .; CDR3nt: TGCGCCAGCAGCTCGCAGACAGCTGAAGCTTTCTTT; CDR3aa: CASSSQTAEAFF
d_gene: .; j_gene: TRBJ1-2; v_gene: TRBV6-5; len: 15; abundance: once; CDR3nt: TGTGCCAGCAGTTACTCCTGGACAGCTAGCTATGGCTACACCTTC; CDR3aa: CASSYSWTASYGYTF
d_gene: .; j_gene: TRBJ1-1; v_gene: TRBV19; len: 15; abundance: .; CDR3nt: TGTGCCAGTAGACTCAGGGGAATCGGGAACACTGAAGCTTTCTTT; CDR3aa: CASRLRGIGNTEAFF
d_gene: .; j_gene: TRBJ1-2; v_gene: TRBV7-9; len: 14; abundance: .; CDR3nt: TGTGCCAGCAGCTTAGTGGGGCAGACCTATGGCTACACCTTC; CDR3aa: CASSLVGQTYGYTF
d_gene: TRBD1; j_gene: TRBJ1-1; v_gene: TRBV7-9; len: 13; abundance: .; CDR3nt: TGTGCCAGCAGCTCACGACAGGGGAGTGGAGCTTTCTTT; CDR3aa: CASSSRQGSGAFF
d_gene: .; j_gene: TRBJ2-5; v_gene: TRBV6-5; len: 15; abundance: .; CDR3nt: TGTGCCAGCACGGGAAGTCAGGCAGGATCAGAGACCCAGTACTTC; CDR3aa: CASTGSQAGSETQYF
d_gene: TRBD1; j_gene: TRBJ1-5; v_gene: TRBV7-2; len: 15; abundance: .; CDR3nt: TGTGCCAGCAGCTTAGGGGACAGTGACAATCAGCCCCAGCATTTT; CDR3aa: CASSLGDSDNQPQHF
d_gene: .; j_gene: TRBJ1-1; v_gene: TRBV28; len: 14; abundance: few; CDR3nt: TGTGCCACCATAGAAAGGGGAAGGAACACTGAAGCTTTCTTT; CDR3aa: CATIERGRNTEAFF
d_gene: TRBD1; j_gene: TRBJ1-2; v_gene: TRBV30; len: 13; abundance: .; CDR3nt: TGTGCCTGGACGACAGGGGGCGCTTATGGCTACACCTTC; CDR3aa: CAWTTGGAYGYTF
d_gene: .; j_gene: TRBJ2-3; v_gene: TRBV7-2; len: 16; abundance: .; CDR3nt: TGTGCCAGCAGATCCTATCTCGCCGCAGGGCAAGATACGCAGTATTTT; CDR3aa: CASRSYLAAGQDTQYF
d_gene: .; j_gene: TRBJ2-2; v_gene: TRBV4-1; len: 16; abundance: .; CDR3nt: TGCGCCAGCAGCCACCGGGACTGGCCTAACACCGGGGAGCTGTTTTTT; CDR3aa: CASSHRDWPNTGELFF
d_gene: .; j_gene: TRBJ2-1; v_gene: TRBV6-5; len: 15; abundance: .; CDR3nt: TGTGCCAGCAGTTACCTCCCAGGGGAATACAATGAGCAGTTCTTC; CDR3aa: CASSYLPGEYNEQFF
d_gene: TRBD1; j_gene: TRBJ2-5; v_gene: TRBV2; len: 16; abundance: .; CDR3nt: TGTGCCAGCAGGGACAGGGCTTGGGGGGTCCAAGAGACCCAGTACTTC; CDR3aa: CASRDRAWGVQETQYF
d_gene: .; j_gene: TRBJ1-1; v_gene: TRBV19; len: 13; abundance: .; CDR3nt: TGTGCCAGTAGTATAAGAACAAACACTGAAGCTTTCTTT; CDR3aa: CASSIRTNTEAFF
d_gene: .; j_gene: TRBJ1-2; v_gene: TRBV28; len: 12; abundance: .; CDR3nt: TGTGCCAGCAGTTCTCAGGAGCGGGGCTACACCTTC; CDR3aa: CASSSQERGYTF
d_gene: .; j_gene: TRBJ2-7; v_gene: TRBV2; len: 17; abundance: few; CDR3nt: TGTGCCAGCAGTGATTTCAGCCTTAGACACCTCAACTACGAGCAGTACTTC; CDR3aa: CASSDFSLRHLNYEQYF
d_gene: .; j_gene: TRBJ1-1; v_gene: TRBV3-1/TRBV3-2; len: 13; abundance: .; CDR3nt: TGTGCCAGCAGCCATGGGGGGAACCCTGAAGCTTTCTTT; CDR3aa: CASSHGGNPEAFF
d_gene: .; j_gene: TRBJ1-1; v_gene: TRBV10-1; len: 13; abundance: .; CDR3nt: TGCGCCAGCAGTGAGCAACTCTACACTGAAGCTTTCTTT; CDR3aa: CASSEQLYTEAFF
d_gene: .; j_gene: TRBJ2-7; v_gene: TRBV10-1; len: 12; abundance: .; CDR3nt: TGCGCCAGCAGAGGCCAGGGAACCGAGCAGTACTTC; CDR3aa: CASRGQGTEQYF
d_gene: .; j_gene: TRBJ1-4; v_gene: TRBV28; len: 14; abundance: .; CDR3nt: TGTGCCAGCAGTTTACCGGTATCCGATGAAAAACTGTTTTTT; CDR3aa: CASSLPVSDEKLFF
d_gene: .; j_gene: TRBJ1-2; v_gene: TRBV19; len: 12; abundance: .; CDR3nt: TGTGCCAGTAATACAGGGAACTATGGCTACACCTTC; CDR3aa: CASNTGNYGYTF
d_gene: .; j_gene: TRBJ1-1; v_gene: TRBV27; len: 15; abundance: .; CDR3nt: TGTGCCAGCATAGAGGTTAACGGAAAAAACACTGAAGCTTTCTTT; CDR3aa: CASIEVNGKNTEAFF
d_gene: TRBD1; j_gene: TRBJ1-5; v_gene: TRBV19; len: 16; abundance: .; CDR3nt: TGTGCCAGTAGTCTCGACAGGGATTTTAGCAATCAGCCCCAGCATTTT; CDR3aa: CASSLDRDFSNQPQHF
d_gene: .; j_gene: TRBJ2-7; v_gene: TRBV21-1; len: 15; abundance: .; CDR3nt: TGTGCCAGCAGCAAAGCTGTAGCGGGTAAGTCGGAGCAGTACTTC; CDR3aa: CASSKAVAGKSEQYF
d_gene: .; j_gene: TRBJ2-7; v_gene: TRBV28; len: 15; abundance: few; CDR3nt: TGTGCCAGCAGTCCCGGGGGTCGGGAGATTGGCGAGCAGTACTTC; CDR3aa: CASSPGGREIGEQYF
d_gene: TRBD1; j_gene: TRBJ2-1; v_gene: TRBV6-2/TRBV6-3; len: 15; abundance: .; CDR3nt: TGTGCCAGCAGTTCACGTGAGACTCAGGGGGATGAGCAGTTCTTC; CDR3aa: CASSSRETQGDEQFF